The 23 T cell receptor beta chains below come from one sample, sequenced in a study of radiotherapy plus CTLA-4 blockade in lung cancer. Clones were read by immunoSEQ multiplex PCR, and TCRdb kept only the in-frame ones, dropping some. This sample has tens of thousands of clones; approximately 83% occur once, and the top ten carry 0.65% to 0.9%. Material: peripheral blood, obtained from a patient treated with radiotherapy plus ipilimumab. The receptor set was obtained from a human donor with non-small cell lung cancer who had stable disease on radiotherapy plus ipilimumab.

V gene TRBV6-1 combines with J gene TRBJ2-1; no clear D. Germline CDR1 and CDR2: MNHNS and SASEGT. The V end lost 2 bases, the J end lost 8 bases, and 13 bases lay between the germline ends. This CDR3 comprises 14 residues. The CDR3 nucleotides read TGTGCCAGCAGTGAAAAGAGACCGGCCGATGAGCAGTTCTTC. The encoded protein is CASSEKRPADEQFF.

This clone has only a few counts. The rearrangement uses TRBV7-9 and TRBJ1-6; no clear D. The V end was cut by 1 base, the J end by 10 bases, with 8 bases between. Germline loops: CDR1 SEHNR, CDR2 FQNEAQ (reference sequence). The CDR3 contains 13 residues. The CDR3 coding sequence is TGTGCCAGCAGCTTAGACCATATCTCACCCCTCCACTTT. Translation: CASSLDHISPLHF.

The genes are TRBV18 and TRBJ1-5; D might be TRBD1 (5 bases). V lost 4 bases to trimming and J lost 5 bases, with 15 bases between them. This CDR3 comprises 15 residues. Germline V gene data show CDR1 as KGHSH and CDR2 as LQKENI. CDR3 residues: CASSRDRQGYQPQHF. The CDR3 DNA sequence: TGTGCCAGCTCACGGGACCGCCAGGGCTATCAGCCCCAGCATTTT.

This clone appeared a single time. The CDR3 is CASSPTSPGQPQHF. DNA of the CDR3: TGTGCCAGCAGTCCGACATCTCCTGGGCAGCCCCAGCATTTT. V and J are TRBV27 and TRBJ1-5, with D uncertain. From germline, CDR1 is MNHEY and CDR2 SMNVEV (reference sequence). V was shortened by 5 bases and J by 7 bases, with 15 bases between the two germline ends. CDR3 length equals 14 residues.

V usage is TRBV7-8 and J usage is TRBJ2-5; 13 positions match TRBD2. Germline V gene sequence: CDR1 SGHVS, CDR2 FQNEAQ. The J segment lost 5 bases and the V segment lost 5 bases, leaving 8 bases of the junction unmatched. This CDR3 has 16 residues. The chain's CDR3 is CASSTRLAGGRETQYF. CDR3 DNA sequence: TGTGCCAGCAGCACCAGACTAGCGGGGGGTCGGGAGACCCAGTACTTC.

CDR3 in amino acids: CASSLTPGTGERGGYTF. DNA for the CDR3: TGTGCCAGCAGTCTAACCCCCGGGACAGGGGAAAGAGGGGGCTACACCTTC. This rearrangement joins TRBV28 to TRBJ1-2; 10 bases fit TRBD1. V lost 5 bases and J lost 8; bases outside the gene matches: 17. Germline loops: CDR1 MDHEN, CDR2 SYDVKM. CDR3 length: 17 amino acids.

CDR3 residues: CASSPSYKIINEKLFF. The CDR3 DNA is TGTGCCAGCAGTCCCTCCTACAAAATCATCAATGAAAAACTGTTTTTT. The chain has TRBV27 and TRBJ1-4; D unclear. The V and J ends lost 5 bases and 5 bases respectively, with 18 bases between them. The germline V gene encodes CDR1 MNHEY and CDR2 SMNVEV (reference sequence). This CDR3 has 16 amino acids.

The chain combines TRBV7-3 with TRBJ2-5; 7 bases are shared with TRBD1. Trimming at V came to 5 bases and at J to 2 bases, leaving 5 bases not matched to a gene. The CDR3 loop spans 14 amino acids. Germline CDR1 is SGHTA and CDR2 is FQGTGA. The CDR3 sequence: CASSPPGQQETQYF. As DNA, the CDR3 is TGTGCCAGCAGCCCCCCGGGACAGCAAGAGACCCAGTACTTC.

This clone came up a few times. The J gene is TRBJ1-4, the V gene TRBV5-5; the D is unclear. The CDR3 is 14 residues long. V lost 4 bases and J 11 bases, leaving 18 bases between the germline ends. In germline, CDR1 is SGHKS, CDR2 YYEKEE (reference sequence). The CDR3 here is CASSPLGGQVKLFF. CDR3 DNA: TGTGCCAGCAGCCCATTAGGCGGGCAGGTTAAACTGTTTTTT.

The chain is built from TRBV23-1 and TRBJ2-5; D possibly corresponds to TRBD1 (5 bases). TRBV23-1 is an ORF; its function is uncertain. V was pared by 0 bases and J by 4 bases, with 15 bases between. The CDR3 spans 16 residues. CDR3 residues: CASSQSVARVGETQYF. The CDR3 coding sequence is TGCGCCAGCAGTCAATCGGTGGCCAGGGTGGGAGAGACCCAGTACTTC.

A word on this clone: Other DNA sequences within the sample encode an identical CDR3. The chain employs TRBV29-1 and TRBJ2-7, with D perhaps matching TRBD1 (6 bases). CDR3 size: 13 residues. With 4 bases removed from V and 2 bases from J, the gap between germline ends came to 12 bases. The germline V gene encodes CDR1 SQVTM and CDR2 ANQGSEA. For the CDR3, the DNA is TGCAGCGTTGGGTTCAGGGGAGCCTACGAGCAGTACTTC. This codes for CSVGFRGAYEQYF.

This chain connects TRBV5-1 to TRBJ2-1; 8 bases line up with TRBD1. V shed 0 bases, J shed 4 bases, and the junction held 3 bases outside the gene matches. The CDR3 has 15 amino acids. Germline V lookup: CDR1 SGHRS, CDR2 YFSETQ. This chain's CDR3 is CASSLGDRLYNEQFF. In nucleotides, the CDR3 is TGCGCCAGCAGCTTGGGGGACAGGCTTTACAATGAGCAGTTCTTC.

The chain is built from TRBV27 and TRBJ1-6; 9 bases align to TRBD1. Germline V CDR1 and CDR2: MNHEY, SMNVEV (reference sequence). V shed 5 bases, J shed 7 bases, and the junction held 6 bases outside the gene matches. The CDR3 runs to 15 residues. CDR3 nucleotides: TGTGCCAGCAGTGCGGACAGGGGTGGGAATTCACCCCTCCACTTT. Its translation: CASSADRGGNSPLHF.

The rearrangement joins TRBV14 to TRBJ2-3, with 7 nucleotides matching TRBD1. Germline loops: CDR1 SGHDN, CDR2 FVKESK. Trimming took 4 bases from V and 1 from J; bases not matched to a gene: 5. This CDR3 region has 15 residues. This CDR3 is CASSPDRVGTDTQYF. The CDR3 nucleotides are TGTGCCAGCAGCCCCGACAGGGTCGGCACAGATACGCAGTATTTT.

V usage is TRBV28 and J usage is TRBJ2-7; 8 bases are a match to TRBD1. Germline lookup yields CDR1 MDHEN and CDR2 SYDVKM. V shed 6 bases and J 3 bases; nucleotides not matched to a gene: 7. The CDR3 spans 14 residues. The CDR3: CASSPTGGIYEQYF. CDR3 DNA sequence: TGTGCCAGCAGCCCAACAGGGGGGATCTACGAGCAGTACTTC. Filled out from reference TRBV28 and TRBJ2-7, the complete variable domain reads DVKVTQSSRYLVKRTGEKVFLECVQDMDHENMFWYRQDPGLGLRLIYFSYDVKMKEKGDIPEGYSVSREKKERFSLILESASTNQTSMYLCASSPTGGIYEQYFGPGTRLTVT.

The chain has TRBV7-9 and TRBJ1-4; no definite D call. The CDR3 is made up of 17 amino acids. Trimming left V 0 bases short and J 8 bases short, with 19 bases between. Per the germline V gene, CDR1 is SEHNR and CDR2 is FQNEAQ (reference sequence). The CDR3 DNA reads as TGTGCCAGCAGCTTAGCGATAACGACGGTCAGCAAGGAAAAACTGTTTTTT. Its protein product is CASSLAITTVSKEKLFF. The variable domain in full, with the rest retrieved from reference TRBV7-9 and TRBJ1-4, is DTGVSQNPRHKITKRGQNVTFRCDPISEHNRLYWYRQTLGQGPEFLTYFQNEAQLEKSRLLSDRFSAERPKGSFSTLEIQRTEQGDSAMYLCASSLAITTVSKEKLFFGSGTQLSVL.

The genes are TRBV6-1 and TRBJ2-7; perhaps TRBD1 as D (5 bases). V was trimmed by 1 base and J by 6 bases, leaving 19 bases between them. This CDR3 is 16 amino acids long. Germline V lookup: CDR1 MNHNS, CDR2 SASEGT. The CDR3: CASSEVRVFISFEQYF. The CDR3, as DNA: TGTGCCAGCAGTGAAGTCAGGGTTTTTATATCGTTCGAGCAGTACTTC.

V and J are TRBV4-2 and TRBJ2-1; D ambiguous. In germline, CDR1 is LGHNA, CDR2 YNFKEQ. CDR3 length: 13 residues. V gave up 1 base and J gave up 2 bases, with 3 bases separating them. The CDR3 sequence is CASSQVTYNEQFF. CDR3 nucleotide sequence: TGTGCCAGCAGCCAAGTTACCTACAATGAGCAGTTCTTC.

The chain combines TRBV5-5 with TRBJ1-6; 8 bases align to TRBD1. CDR3 length: 15 residues. Trimming removed 3 bases from V and 3 bases from J; junction bases left unmatched: 2. Per the germline V gene, CDR1 is SGHKS and CDR2 is YYEKEE (reference sequence). This CDR3 reads CASSYDRGYNSPLHF. CDR3 nucleotide sequence: TGTGCCAGCAGCTACGACAGGGGCTATAATTCACCCCTCCACTTT.

The CDR3 DNA sequence: TGTGCCAGCAGCCGAGGGGGGGACAACCCTCGGAACGAGCAGTACTTC. Translated: CASSRGGDNPRNEQYF. The J gene is TRBJ2-7, the V gene TRBV11-3; D may be TRBD2 (7 bases). The CDR3 totals 16 residues. V gave up 5 bases and J gave up 5 bases, with 22 bases separating them. Per the germline V gene, CDR1 is SGHNT and CDR2 is YENEEA.

The V and J genes are TRBV7-2 and TRBJ1-1; D is undetermined. V gave up 5 bases and J gave up 0 bases, with 13 bases separating them. The CDR3 has 15 residues. Germline V gene data show CDR1 as SGHTA and CDR2 as FQGNSA. Here the CDR3 reads CASSAQGRLNTEAFF. CDR3 bases: TGTGCCAGCAGCGCCCAAGGACGGCTGAACACTGAAGCTTTCTTT.

This chain joins TRBV6-1 and TRBJ1-1; D might be TRBD1 (5 bases). The CDR3 runs 15 residues. Germline V gene data show CDR1 as MNHNS and CDR2 as SASEGT. The V end lost 6 bases, the J end lost 3 bases, and 17 bases lay between the germline ends. CDR3 in DNA: TGTGCCAGCAGGGCCACGGTGGGGGAGGACACTGAAGCTTTCTTT. It yields the protein CASRATVGEDTEAFF.

The chain links TRBV18 to TRBJ2-2, with D tentatively TRBD1 or TRBD2 (5 bases each). The length of the CDR3 is 16 residues. Looked up from germline, CDR1 is KGHSH and CDR2 is LQKENI. Deletions cut 0 bases from V and 4 bases from J, with 12 bases between. Written as DNA, the CDR3 is TGTGCCAGCTCACCACCGCCCGGGACCCCCACCGGGGAGCTGTTTTTT. It specifies CASSPPPGTPTGELFF.